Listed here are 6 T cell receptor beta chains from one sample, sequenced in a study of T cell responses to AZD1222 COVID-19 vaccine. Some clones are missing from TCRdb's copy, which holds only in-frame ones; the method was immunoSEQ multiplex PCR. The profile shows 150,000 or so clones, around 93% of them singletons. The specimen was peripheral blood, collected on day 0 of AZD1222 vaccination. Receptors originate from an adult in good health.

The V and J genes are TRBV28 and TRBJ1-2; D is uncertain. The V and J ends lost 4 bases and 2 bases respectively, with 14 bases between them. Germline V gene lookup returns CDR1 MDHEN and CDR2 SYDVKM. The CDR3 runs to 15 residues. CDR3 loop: CASSSYPTWNYGYTF. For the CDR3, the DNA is TGTGCCAGCAGTTCCTACCCGACCTGGAACTATGGCTACACCTTC.

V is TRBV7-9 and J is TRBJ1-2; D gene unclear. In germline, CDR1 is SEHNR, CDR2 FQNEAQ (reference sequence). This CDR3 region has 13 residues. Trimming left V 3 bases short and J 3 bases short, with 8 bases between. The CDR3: CASSFLGDYGYTF. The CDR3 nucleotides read TGTGCCAGCAGCTTCCTCGGAGACTATGGCTACACCTTC.

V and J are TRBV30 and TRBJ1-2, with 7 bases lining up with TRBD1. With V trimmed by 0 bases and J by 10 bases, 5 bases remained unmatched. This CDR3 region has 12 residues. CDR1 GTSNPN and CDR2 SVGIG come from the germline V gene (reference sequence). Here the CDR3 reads CAWSVQQGDYTF. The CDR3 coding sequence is TGTGCCTGGAGTGTACAGCAGGGGGACTACACCTTC.

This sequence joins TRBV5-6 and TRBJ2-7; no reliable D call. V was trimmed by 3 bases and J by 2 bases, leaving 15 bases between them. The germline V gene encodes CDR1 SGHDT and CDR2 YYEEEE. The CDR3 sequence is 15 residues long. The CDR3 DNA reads TGTGCCAGCAGCTACCTCGGACCGAGTACCTACGAGCAGTACTTC. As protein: CASSYLGPSTYEQYF. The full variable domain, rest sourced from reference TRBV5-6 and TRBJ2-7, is DAGVTQSPTHLIKTRGQQVTLRCSPKSGHDTVSWYQQALGQGPQFIFQYYEEEERQRGNFPDRFSGHQFPNYSSELNVNALLLGDSALYLCASSYLGPSTYEQYFGPGTRLTVT.

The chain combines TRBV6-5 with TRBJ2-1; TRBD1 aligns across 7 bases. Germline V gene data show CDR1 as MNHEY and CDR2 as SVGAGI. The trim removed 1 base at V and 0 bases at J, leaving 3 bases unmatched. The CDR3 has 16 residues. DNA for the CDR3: TGTGCCAGCAGTTACTTCGGGGACAGCTCCTACAATGAGCAGTTCTTC. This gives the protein CASSYFGDSSYNEQFF.

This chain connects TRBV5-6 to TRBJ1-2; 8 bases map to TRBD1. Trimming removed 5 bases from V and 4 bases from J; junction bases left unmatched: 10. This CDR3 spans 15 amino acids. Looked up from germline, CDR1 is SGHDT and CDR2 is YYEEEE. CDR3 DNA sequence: TGTGCCAGCAGAGACTCGGGACAGGCCCTCTATGGCTACACCTTC. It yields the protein CASRDSGQALYGYTF.